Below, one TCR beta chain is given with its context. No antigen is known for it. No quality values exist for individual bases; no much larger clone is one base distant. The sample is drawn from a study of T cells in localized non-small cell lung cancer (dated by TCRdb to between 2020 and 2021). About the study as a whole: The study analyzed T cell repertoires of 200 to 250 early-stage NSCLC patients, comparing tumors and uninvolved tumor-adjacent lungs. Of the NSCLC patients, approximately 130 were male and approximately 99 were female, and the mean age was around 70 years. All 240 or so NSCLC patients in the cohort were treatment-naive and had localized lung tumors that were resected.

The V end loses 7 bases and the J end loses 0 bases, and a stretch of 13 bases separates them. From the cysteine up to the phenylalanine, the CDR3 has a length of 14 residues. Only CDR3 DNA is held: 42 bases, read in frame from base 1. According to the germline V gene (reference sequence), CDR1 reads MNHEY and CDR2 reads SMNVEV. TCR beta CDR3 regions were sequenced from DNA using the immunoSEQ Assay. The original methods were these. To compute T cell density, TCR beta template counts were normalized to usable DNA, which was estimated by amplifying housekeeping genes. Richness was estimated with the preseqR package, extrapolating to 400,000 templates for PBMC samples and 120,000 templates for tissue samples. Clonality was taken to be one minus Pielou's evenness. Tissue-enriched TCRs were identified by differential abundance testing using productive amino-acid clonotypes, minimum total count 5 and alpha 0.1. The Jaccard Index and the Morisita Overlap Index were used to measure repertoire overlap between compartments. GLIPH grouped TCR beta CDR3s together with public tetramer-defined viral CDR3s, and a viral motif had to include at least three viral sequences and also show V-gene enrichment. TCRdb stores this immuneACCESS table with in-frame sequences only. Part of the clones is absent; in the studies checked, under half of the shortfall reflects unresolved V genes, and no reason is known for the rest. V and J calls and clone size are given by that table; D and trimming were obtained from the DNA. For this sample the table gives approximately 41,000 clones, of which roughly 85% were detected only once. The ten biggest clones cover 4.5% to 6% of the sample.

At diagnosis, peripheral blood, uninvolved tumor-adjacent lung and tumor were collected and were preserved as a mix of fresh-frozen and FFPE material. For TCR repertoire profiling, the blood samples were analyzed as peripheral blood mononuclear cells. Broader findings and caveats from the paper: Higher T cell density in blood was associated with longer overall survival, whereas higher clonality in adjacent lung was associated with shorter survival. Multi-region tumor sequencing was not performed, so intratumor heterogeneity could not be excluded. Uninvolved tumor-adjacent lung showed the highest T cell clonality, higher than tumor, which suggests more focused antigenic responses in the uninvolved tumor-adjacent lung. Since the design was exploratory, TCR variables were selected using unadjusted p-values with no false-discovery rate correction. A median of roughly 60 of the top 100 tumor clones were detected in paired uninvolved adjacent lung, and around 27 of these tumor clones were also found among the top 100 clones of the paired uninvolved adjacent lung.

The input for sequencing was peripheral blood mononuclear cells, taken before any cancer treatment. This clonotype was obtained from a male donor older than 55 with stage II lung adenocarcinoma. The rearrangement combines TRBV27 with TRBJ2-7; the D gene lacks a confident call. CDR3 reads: CASKYSSSSYEQYF. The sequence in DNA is TGTGCCAGCAAGTACTCCTCAAGCTCCTACGAGCAGTACTTC.